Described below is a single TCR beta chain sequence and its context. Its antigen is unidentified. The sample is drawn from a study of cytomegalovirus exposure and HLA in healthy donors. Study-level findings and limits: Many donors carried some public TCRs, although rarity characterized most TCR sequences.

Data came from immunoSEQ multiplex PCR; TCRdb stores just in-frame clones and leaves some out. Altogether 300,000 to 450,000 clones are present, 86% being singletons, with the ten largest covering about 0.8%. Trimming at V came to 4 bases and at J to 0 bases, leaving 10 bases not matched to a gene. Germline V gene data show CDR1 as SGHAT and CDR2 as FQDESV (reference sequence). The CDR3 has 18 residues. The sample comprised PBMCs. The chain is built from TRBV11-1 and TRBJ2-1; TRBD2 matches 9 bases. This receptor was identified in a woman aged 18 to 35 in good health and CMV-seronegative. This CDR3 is CASSWRLAERSSYNEQFF. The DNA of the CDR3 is TGTGCCAGCAGCTGGAGACTAGCGGAGAGGAGCTCCTACAATGAGCAGTTCTTC.